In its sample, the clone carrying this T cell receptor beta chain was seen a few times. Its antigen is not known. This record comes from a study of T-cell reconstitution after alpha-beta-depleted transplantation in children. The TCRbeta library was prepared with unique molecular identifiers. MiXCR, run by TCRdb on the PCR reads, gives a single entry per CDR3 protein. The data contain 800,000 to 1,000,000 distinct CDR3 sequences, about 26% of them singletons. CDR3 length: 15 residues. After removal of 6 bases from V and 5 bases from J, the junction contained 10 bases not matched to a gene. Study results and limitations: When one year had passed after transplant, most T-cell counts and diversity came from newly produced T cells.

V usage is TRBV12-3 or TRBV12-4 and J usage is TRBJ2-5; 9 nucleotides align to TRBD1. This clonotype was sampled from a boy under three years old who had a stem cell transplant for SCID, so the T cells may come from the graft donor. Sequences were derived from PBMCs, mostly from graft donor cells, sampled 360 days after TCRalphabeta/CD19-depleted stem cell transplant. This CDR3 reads CASSPGDRVGETQYF. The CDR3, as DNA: TGTGCCAGCAGCCCCGGGGACAGGGTTGGGGAGACCCAGTACTTC.